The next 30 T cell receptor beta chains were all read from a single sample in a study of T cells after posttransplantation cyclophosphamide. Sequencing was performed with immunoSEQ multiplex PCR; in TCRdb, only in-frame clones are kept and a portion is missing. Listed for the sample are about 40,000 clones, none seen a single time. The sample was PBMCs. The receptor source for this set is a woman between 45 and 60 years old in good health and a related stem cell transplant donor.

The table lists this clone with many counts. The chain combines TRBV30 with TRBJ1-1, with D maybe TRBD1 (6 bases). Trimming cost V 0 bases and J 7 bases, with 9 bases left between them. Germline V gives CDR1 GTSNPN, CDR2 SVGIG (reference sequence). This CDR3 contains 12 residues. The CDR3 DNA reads TGTGCCTGGAGTGTCAGGGGCAGTGAAGCTTTCTTT. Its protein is CAWSVRGSEAFF. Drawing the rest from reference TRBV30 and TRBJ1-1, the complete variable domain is SQTIHQWPATLVQPVGSPLSLECTVEGTSNPNLYWYRQAAGRGLQLLFYSVGIGQISSEVPQNLSASRPQDRQFILSSKKLLLSDSGFYLCAWSVRGSEAFFGQGTRLTVV.

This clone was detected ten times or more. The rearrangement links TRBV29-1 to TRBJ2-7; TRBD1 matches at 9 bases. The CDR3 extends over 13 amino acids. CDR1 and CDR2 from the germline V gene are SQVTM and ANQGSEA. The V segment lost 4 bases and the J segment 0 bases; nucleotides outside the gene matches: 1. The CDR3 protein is CSVVDRGSYEQYF. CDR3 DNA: TGCAGCGTTGTGGACAGGGGCTCCTACGAGCAGTACTTC.

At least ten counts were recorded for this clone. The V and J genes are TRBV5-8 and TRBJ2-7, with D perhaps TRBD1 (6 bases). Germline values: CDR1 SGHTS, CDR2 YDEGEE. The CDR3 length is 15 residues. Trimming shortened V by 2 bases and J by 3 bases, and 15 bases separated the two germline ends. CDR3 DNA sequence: TGTGCCAGCAGCTTACGGGGCAGGGGAGACTACGAGCAGTACTTC. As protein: CASSLRGRGDYEQYF.

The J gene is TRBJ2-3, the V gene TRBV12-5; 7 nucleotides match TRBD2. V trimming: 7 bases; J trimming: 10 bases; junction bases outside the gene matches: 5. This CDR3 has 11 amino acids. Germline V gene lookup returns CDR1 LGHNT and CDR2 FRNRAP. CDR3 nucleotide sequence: TGTGCTAGTGCCCCTGGGGGGGCGCAGTATTTT. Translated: CASAPGGAQYF.

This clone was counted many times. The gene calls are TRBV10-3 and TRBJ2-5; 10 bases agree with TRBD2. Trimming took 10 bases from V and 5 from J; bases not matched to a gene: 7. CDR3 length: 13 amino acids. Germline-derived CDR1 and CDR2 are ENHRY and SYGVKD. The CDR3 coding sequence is TGTGCCACGAGCGGGGGGGCCGGGGAGACCCAGTACTTC. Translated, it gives CATSGGAGETQYF.

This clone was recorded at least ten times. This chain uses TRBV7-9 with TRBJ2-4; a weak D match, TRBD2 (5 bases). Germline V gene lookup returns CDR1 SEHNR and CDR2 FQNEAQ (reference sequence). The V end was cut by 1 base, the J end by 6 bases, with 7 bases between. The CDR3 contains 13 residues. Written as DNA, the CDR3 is TGTGCCAGCAGCTTAGTAGAGGGAAACATTCAGTACTTC. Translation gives CASSLVEGNIQYF.

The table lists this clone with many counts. CDR3 DNA sequence: TGTGCCACCAGCAGAGATCAAAGCACAGATACGCAGTATTTT. The encoded protein is CATSRDQSTDTQYF. This sequence joins TRBV15 and TRBJ2-3; D is unresolved. CDR3 length: 14 amino acids. V dropped 0 bases and J dropped 0 bases, with 4 bases sitting between them. CDR1 is LNHNV and CDR2 is YYDKDF in the germline V gene (reference sequence).

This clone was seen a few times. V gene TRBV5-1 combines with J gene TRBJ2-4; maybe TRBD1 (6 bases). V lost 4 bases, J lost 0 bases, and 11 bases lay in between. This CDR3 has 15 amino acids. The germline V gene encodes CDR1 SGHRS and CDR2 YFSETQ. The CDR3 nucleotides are TGCGCCAGCAGCCTGACAGGTTTAGCCAAAAACATTCAGTACTTC. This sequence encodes CASSLTGLAKNIQYF.

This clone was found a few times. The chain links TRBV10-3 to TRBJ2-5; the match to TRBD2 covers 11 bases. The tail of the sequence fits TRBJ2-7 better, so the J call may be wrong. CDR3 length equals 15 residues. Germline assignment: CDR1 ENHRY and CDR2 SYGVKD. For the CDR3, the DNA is TGTGCCATCAGTGAGGTAGCGGGGGGGCCTTACGAGCAGTACTTC. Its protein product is CAISEVAGGPYEQYF.

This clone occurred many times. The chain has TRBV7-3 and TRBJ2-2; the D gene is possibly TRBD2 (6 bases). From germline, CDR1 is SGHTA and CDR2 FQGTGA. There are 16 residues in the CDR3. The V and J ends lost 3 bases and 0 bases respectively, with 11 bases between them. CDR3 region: CASSFPGGPNTGELFF. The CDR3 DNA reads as TGTGCCAGCAGCTTCCCCGGGGGTCCGAACACCGGGGAGCTGTTTTTT.

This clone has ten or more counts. The CDR3 nucleotides read TGTGCCAGCAGCACCCGGGACAGGTGGGAAAAACTGTTTTTT. It yields the protein CASSTRDRWEKLFF. This chain links TRBV7-6 with TRBJ1-4, with 8 bases fitting TRBD1. V dropped 5 bases and J dropped 8; count of bases not matched to a gene: 7. This CDR3 region has 14 residues. Germline CDR1 reads SGHVS; CDR2 reads FNYEAQ.

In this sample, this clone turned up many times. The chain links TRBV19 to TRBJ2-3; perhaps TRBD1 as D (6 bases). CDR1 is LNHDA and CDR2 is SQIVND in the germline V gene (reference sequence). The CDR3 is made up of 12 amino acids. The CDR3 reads CASTGLGDTQYF. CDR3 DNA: TGTGCTTCGACAGGCCTTGGGGATACGCAGTATTTT.

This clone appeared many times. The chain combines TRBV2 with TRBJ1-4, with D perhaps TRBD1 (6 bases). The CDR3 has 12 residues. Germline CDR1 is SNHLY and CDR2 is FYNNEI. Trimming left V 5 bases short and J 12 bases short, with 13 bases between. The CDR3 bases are TGTGCCAGCAGTCTAACAGGGAGGGAACTGTTTTTT. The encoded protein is CASSLTGRELFF.

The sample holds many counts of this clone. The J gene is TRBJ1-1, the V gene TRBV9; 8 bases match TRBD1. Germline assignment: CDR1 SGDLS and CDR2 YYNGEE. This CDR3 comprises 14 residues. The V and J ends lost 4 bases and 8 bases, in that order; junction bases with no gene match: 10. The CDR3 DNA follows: TGTGCCAGCAGCCCAGAACACGGGACAGGCGAAGCTTTCTTT. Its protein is CASSPEHGTGEAFF.

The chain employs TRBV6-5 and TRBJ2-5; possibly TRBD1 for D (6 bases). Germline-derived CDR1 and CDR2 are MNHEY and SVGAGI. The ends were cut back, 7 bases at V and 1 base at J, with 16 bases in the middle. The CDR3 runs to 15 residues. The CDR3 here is CASKEGTRFQETQYF. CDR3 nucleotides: TGTGCCAGCAAAGAAGGGACACGGTTCCAAGAGACCCAGTACTTC.

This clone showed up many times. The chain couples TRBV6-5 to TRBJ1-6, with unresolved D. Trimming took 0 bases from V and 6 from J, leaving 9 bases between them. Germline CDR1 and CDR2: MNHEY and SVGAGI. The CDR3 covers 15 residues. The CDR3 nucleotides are TGTGCCAGCAGTTACTCTGGGCTGATTAATTCACCCCTCCACTTT. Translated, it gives CASSYSGLINSPLHF.

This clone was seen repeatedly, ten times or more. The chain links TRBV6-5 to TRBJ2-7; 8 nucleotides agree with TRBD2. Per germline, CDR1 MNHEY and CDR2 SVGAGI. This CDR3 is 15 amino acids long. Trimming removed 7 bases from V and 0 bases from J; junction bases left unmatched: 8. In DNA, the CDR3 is TGTGCCAGCACCTCCGCGGGAGGCGGCTCCTACGAGCAGTACTTC. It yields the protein CASTSAGGGSYEQYF.

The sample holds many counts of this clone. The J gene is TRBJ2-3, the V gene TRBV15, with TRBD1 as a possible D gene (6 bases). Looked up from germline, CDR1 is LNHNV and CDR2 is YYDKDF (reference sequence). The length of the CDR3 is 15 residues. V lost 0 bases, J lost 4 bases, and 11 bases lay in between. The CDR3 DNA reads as TGTGCCACCAGCAGAGATAGGGCAGGGGCAGATACGCAGTATTTT. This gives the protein CATSRDRAGADTQYF.

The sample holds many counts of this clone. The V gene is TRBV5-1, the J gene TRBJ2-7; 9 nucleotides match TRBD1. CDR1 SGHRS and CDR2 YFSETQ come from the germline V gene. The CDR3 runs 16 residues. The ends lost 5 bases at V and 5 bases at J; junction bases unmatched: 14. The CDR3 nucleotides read TGCGCCAGCAGTTTTCCCGTGACAGGGGGATCCCACGAGCAGTACTTC. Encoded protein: CASSFPVTGGSHEQYF.

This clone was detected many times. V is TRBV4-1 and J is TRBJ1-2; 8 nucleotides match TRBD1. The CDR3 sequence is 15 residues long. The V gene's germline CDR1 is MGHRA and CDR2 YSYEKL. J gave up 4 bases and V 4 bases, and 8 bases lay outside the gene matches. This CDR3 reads CASSLGQGGGYGYTF. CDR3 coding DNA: TGCGCCAGCAGCCTTGGACAGGGAGGGGGCTATGGCTACACCTTC.

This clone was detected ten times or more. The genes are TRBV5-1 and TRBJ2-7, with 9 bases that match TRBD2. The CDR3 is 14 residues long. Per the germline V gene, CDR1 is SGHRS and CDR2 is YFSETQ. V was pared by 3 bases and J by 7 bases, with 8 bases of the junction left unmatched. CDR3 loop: CASSSRGLAREQYF. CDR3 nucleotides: TGCGCCAGCAGCTCCCGCGGACTAGCGAGGGAGCAGTACTTC.

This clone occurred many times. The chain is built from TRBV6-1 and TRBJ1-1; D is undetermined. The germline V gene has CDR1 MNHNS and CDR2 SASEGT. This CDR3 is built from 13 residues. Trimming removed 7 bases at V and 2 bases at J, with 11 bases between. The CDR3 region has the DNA TGTGCCAGCACAGAGGCAGTAAACACTGAAGCTTTCTTT. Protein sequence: CASTEAVNTEAFF.

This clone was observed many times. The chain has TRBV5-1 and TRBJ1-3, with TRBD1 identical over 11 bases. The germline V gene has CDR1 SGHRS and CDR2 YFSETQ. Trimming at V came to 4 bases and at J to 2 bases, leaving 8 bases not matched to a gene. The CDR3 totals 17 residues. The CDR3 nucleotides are TGCGCCAGCAGCCAGGACAGGGGGCCGGTGGCTGGAAACACCATATATTTT. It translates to CASSQDRGPVAGNTIYF.

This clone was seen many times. The CDR3 loop reads CSAPPTSGGYNEQFF. Here the CDR3 DNA reads TGCAGCGCCCCCCCGACTAGCGGGGGATACAATGAGCAGTTCTTC. V gene TRBV29-1 combines with J gene TRBJ2-1; 12 bases match TRBD2. The ends lost 7 bases at V and 4 bases at J; junction bases unmatched: 8. Germline values: CDR1 SQVTM, CDR2 ANQGSEA. The CDR3 runs to 15 residues.

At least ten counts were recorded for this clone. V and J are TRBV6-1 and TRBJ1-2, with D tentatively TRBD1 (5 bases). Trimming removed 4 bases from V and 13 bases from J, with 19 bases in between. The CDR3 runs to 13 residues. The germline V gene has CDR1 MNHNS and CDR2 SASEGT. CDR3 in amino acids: CASSVGSTGGLTF. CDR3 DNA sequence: TGTGCCAGCAGTGTGGGGTCCACGGGGGGACTCACCTTC.

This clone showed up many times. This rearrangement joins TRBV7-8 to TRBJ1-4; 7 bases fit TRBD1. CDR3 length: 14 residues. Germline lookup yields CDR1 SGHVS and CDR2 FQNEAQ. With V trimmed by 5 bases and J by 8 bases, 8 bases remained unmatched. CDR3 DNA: TGTGCCAGCAGCCGAGGGGGCAGCGGGGAAAAACTGTTTTTT. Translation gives CASSRGGSGEKLFF.

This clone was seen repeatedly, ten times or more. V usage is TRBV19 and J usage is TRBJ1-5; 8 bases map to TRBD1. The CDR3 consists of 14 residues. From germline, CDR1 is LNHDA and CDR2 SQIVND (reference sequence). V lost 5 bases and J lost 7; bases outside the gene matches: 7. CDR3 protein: CASSFGQGGQPQHF. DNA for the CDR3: TGTGCCAGTAGTTTTGGACAGGGAGGGCAGCCCCAGCATTTT. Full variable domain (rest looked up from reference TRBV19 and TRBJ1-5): DGGITQSPKYLFRKEGQNVTLSCEQNLNHDAMYWYRQDPGQGLRLIYYSQIVNDFQKGDIAEGYSVSREKKESFPLTVTSAQKNPTAFYLCASSFGQGGQPQHFGDGTRLSIL.

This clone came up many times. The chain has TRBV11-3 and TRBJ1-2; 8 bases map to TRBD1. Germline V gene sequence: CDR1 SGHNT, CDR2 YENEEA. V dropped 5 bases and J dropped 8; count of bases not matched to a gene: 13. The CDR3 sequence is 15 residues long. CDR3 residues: CASSKEMDRVGGYTF. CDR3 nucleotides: TGTGCCAGCAGCAAAGAGATGGACAGGGTGGGCGGCTACACCTTC.

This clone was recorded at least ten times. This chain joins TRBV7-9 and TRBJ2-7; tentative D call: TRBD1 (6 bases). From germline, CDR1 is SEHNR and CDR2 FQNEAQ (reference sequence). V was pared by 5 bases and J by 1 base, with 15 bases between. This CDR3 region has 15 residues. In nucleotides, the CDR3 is TGTGCCAGCAGCCCTAGCTGGGACACTTCCTACGAGCAGTACTTC. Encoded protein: CASSPSWDTSYEQYF.

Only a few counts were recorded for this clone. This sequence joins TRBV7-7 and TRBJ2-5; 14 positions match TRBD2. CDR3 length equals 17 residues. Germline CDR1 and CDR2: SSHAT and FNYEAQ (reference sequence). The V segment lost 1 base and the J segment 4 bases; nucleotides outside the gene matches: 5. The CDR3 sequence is CASSLGGLAGAGETQYF. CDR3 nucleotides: TGTGCCAGCAGCTTAGGGGGACTAGCGGGGGCGGGAGAGACCCAGTACTTC.